This T cell receptor beta chain emerged from a study of T cell changes during pregnancy in multiple sclerosis. This CDR3 comprises 12 residues. Trimming took off 5 bases at V and 5 bases at J, with 6 bases between the two ends. Germline V gene lookup returns CDR1 SGHTA and CDR2 FQGNSA. Sequencing was performed with immunoSEQ multiplex PCR; in TCRdb, only in-frame clones are kept and a portion is missing. The sample records 55,000 or so clones, approximately 92% being singletons. V and J are TRBV7-2 and TRBJ2-2; D is undetermined. This clonotype originated in a female donor in good health, enrolled as a control in a pregnancy study. The sequencing used CD4+ T cells from peripheral blood mononuclear cells, collected after pregnancy. The DNA of the CDR3 is TGTGCCAGCAGCCGGTCTACCGGGGAGCTGTTTTTT. Its protein product is CASSRSTGELFF.